A selection of T cell receptor beta chains follows, all from one sample in a study of T-cell reconstitution after alpha-beta-depleted transplantation in children. TCRdb reprocessed the PCR reads via MiXCR and lists one record per CDR3 protein. The sample has approximately 520,000 distinct CDR3 sequences, about 30% seen once. The specimen was PBMCs from the stem cell graft donor, collected from the stem cell graft. The receptors here all came from a human donor who donated a stem cell graft to a child with aplastic anemia. Both conserved end residues are part of each CDR3. Fields, in order: D gene, J gene, clone size, V gene, CDR3 protein, CDR3 DNA. A D gene is named only where the DNA matches it firmly. Only some rows state a clone size, as once, few, many or a class for expanded clones.

- TRBJ2-1 - TRBV5-6 CASSQDGGLGEQFF TGTGCCAGCAGTCAGGATGGGGGGCTTGGTGAGCAGTTCTTC
TRBD1 TRBJ2-6 - TRBV20-1 CSAPDRGSGANVLTF TGCAGTGCGCCTGACAGGGGGTCAGGGGCCAACGTCCTGACTTTC
- TRBJ1-5 - TRBV15 CATSYDWGDSNQPQHF TGTGCCACCTCGTATGATTGGGGGGATAGCAATCAGCCCCAGCATTTT
- TRBJ2-1 few TRBV20-1 CSARIPLTGFEQFF TGCAGTGCTAGGATACCCCTAACAGGGTTTGAGCAGTTCTTC
TRBD1 TRBJ2-5 - TRBV5-1 CASSATGAETQYF TGCGCCAGCAGCGCTACAGGGGCTGAGACCCAGTACTTC
- TRBJ2-3 few TRBV11-2 CASSLGLGAGGSTDTQYF TGTGCCAGCAGCTTAGGACTAGGGGCGGGCGGTAGCACAGATACGCAGTATTTT
TRBD2 TRBJ2-5 few TRBV15 CATSHPLEAGEERKETQYF TGTGCCACCAGCCACCCTCTGGAAGCGGGAGAGGAGCGGAAGGAGACCCAGTACTTC
- TRBJ1-1 - TRBV6-5 CASSLTEGDTEAFF TGTGCCAGCAGTTTGACAGAGGGAGACACTGAAGCTTTCTTT
- TRBJ2-7 - TRBV7-2 CASSLAQPPSYEQYF TGTGCCAGCAGCTTAGCCCAGCCCCCCTCCTACGAGCAGTACTTC
- TRBJ2-3 few TRBV7-2 CASSLRQITDTQYF TGTGCCAGCAGCTTAAGACAGATCACAGATACGCAGTATTTT
- TRBJ2-5 - TRBV10-3 CAISESMGAGETQYF TGTGCCATCAGTGAGTCGATGGGGGCCGGCGAGACCCAGTACTTC
- TRBJ2-7 - TRBV29-1 CSVEDRSTLYNYEQYF TGCAGCGTTGAAGATCGGTCCACCCTCTACAACTACGAGCAGTACTTC
- TRBJ2-7 - TRBV6-2/TRBV6-3 CASSVPWDPGFGEQYF TGTGCCAGCAGCGTTCCTTGGGACCCCGGCTTCGGCGAGCAGTACTTC
TRBD1 TRBJ1-2 - TRBV5-6 CASSGPGQRDYGYTF TGTGCCAGCAGCGGGCCGGGACAGCGAGACTATGGCTACACCTTC
- TRBJ2-5 - TRBV7-2 CASSWDRAAGETQYF TGTGCCAGCAGCTGGGACAGAGCCGCGGGGGAGACCCAGTACTTC
- TRBJ1-2 - TRBV29-1 CSVEDRGTGSGGCTF TGCAGCGTTGAAGACCGGGGGACCGGTAGTGGGGGATGCACCTTC
TRBD1 TRBJ2-5 - TRBV20-1 CSASTGDGETQYF TGCAGTGCTAGTACAGGGGACGGGGAGACCCAGTACTTC
- TRBJ2-7 - TRBV29-1 CSAGVLGEQYF TGCAGCGCCGGGGTCCTGGGCGAGCAGTACTTC
- TRBJ1-3 few TRBV29-1 CSVERRRASGNTIYF TGCAGCGTTGAACGGCGCAGGGCCTCTGGAAACACCATATATTTT
- TRBJ2-2 many TRBV25-1 CASSESGAATNTGELFF TGTGCCAGCAGTGAATCCGGGGCAGCGACGAACACCGGGGAGCTGTTTTTT
- TRBJ1-1 few TRBV2 CASSVGGPNTEAFF TGTGCCAGCAGTGTCGGGGGACCGAACACTGAAGCTTTCTTT
- TRBJ2-5 - TRBV29-1 CSHGTGETQYF TGCAGCCACGGGACCGGGGAGACCCAGTACTTC